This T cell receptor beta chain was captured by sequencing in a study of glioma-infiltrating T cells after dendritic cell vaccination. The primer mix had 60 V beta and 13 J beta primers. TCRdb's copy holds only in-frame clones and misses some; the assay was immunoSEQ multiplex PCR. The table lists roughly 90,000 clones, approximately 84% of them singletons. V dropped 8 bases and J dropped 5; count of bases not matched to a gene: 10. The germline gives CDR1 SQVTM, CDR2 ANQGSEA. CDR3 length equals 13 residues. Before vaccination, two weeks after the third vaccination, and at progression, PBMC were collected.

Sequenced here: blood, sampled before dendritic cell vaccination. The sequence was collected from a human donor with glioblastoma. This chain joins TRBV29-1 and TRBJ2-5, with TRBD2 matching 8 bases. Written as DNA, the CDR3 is TGCAGCCATACTAGCGGCCCTGGGGAGACCCAGTACTTC. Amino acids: CSHTSGPGETQYF.